Each of the 13 T cell receptor beta chains below was sequenced from the same sample in a study of a mutant IDH1 vaccine in newly diagnosed glioma. Time point described: week 35, safety follow-up. Vaccinated patients received 300 ug of mutant IDH1 20-mer peptide per dose, with topical imiquimod. The repertoire was sequenced with immunoSEQ multiplex PCR; TCRdb's copy has only in-frame clones and lacks some. This sample has approximately 44,000 clones, with 70% to 80% found just once. These receptors lack a known antigen. The starting material was PBMCs, obtained from a glioma patient whose treatment included an IDH1 peptide vaccine. The origin of the receptors is a middle-aged man with glioma.

The rearrangement joins TRBV27 to TRBJ2-2; 7 bases are shared with TRBD2. This CDR3 is built from 14 residues. CDR1 and CDR2 from the germline V gene are MNHEY and SMNVEV (reference sequence). V shed 5 bases, J shed 1 base, and the junction held 1 base outside the gene matches. CDR3 residues: CASSLAVNTGELFF. The CDR3 coding sequence is TGTGCCAGCAGTCTAGCGGTGAACACCGGGGAGCTGTTTTTT.

Points on this clone: The same CDR3 arises from other DNA sequences in this sample as well. The V call is TRBV18, the J call TRBJ2-5; D remains ambiguous. The CDR3 runs 13 residues. Germline V gene sequence: CDR1 KGHSH, CDR2 LQKENI. V lost 1 base and J lost 1, with 4 bases in between. DNA of the CDR3: TGTGCCAGCTCACCACAGGGCCAAGAGACCCAGTACTTC. Its protein product is CASSPQGQETQYF.

V is TRBV9 and J is TRBJ2-3, with D possibly matching TRBD2 (5 bases). Germline V gene sequence: CDR1 SGDLS, CDR2 YYNGEE. Trimming stripped 6 bases from V and 6 bases from J, with 17 bases between. The CDR3 has 14 residues. The CDR3 DNA reads as TGTGCCAGCAACGGGCCTAGCATGTTGGATACGCAGTATTTT. It codes for CASNGPSMLDTQYF.

The chain employs TRBV6-5 and TRBJ2-2, with 10 bases aligning to TRBD2. CDR1 is MNHEY, CDR2 SVGAGI, per germline. This CDR3 region has 15 residues. V lost 2 bases, J lost 6 bases, and 3 bases stayed unmatched. The CDR3 reads CASSYLAGVPGELFF. The CDR3 DNA reads as TGTGCCAGCAGTTACCTAGCGGGAGTCCCCGGGGAGCTGTTTTTT.

The chain uses TRBV9 and TRBJ2-1; 11 nucleotides line up with TRBD2. The CDR3 spans 15 residues. Germline V lookup: CDR1 SGDLS, CDR2 YYNGEE. V lost 2 bases, J lost 4 bases, and 2 bases stayed unmatched. CDR3 in DNA: TGTGCCAGCAGCGTCGCTAGCGGGGGGTACAATGAGCAGTTCTTC. It codes for CASSVASGGYNEQFF.

The chain uses TRBV5-1 and TRBJ2-5; perhaps TRBD2 as D (6 bases). V gave up 4 bases and J gave up 1 base, with 20 bases separating them. Germline V gene sequence: CDR1 SGHRS, CDR2 YFSETQ. This CDR3 comprises 17 residues. In nucleotides, the CDR3 is TGCGCCAGCAGCCTATCCGGTGAAGCGGGCCTCCAAGAGACCCAGTACTTC. Its protein is CASSLSGEAGLQETQYF.

This clone has more than one count but fewer than ten. The chain uses TRBV7-7 and TRBJ1-5; D uncertain. V lost 1 base and J 1 base, leaving 14 bases between the germline ends. The V gene's germline CDR1 is SSHAT and CDR2 FNYEAQ (reference sequence). The CDR3 has 17 amino acids. CDR3 DNA: TGTGCCAGCAGCTTAGGAGGCAGCGAGTACAGCAATCAGCCCCAGCATTTT. Translating gives CASSLGGSEYSNQPQHF.

The J gene is TRBJ2-1, the V gene TRBV23-1, with D unclear. TRBV23-1 is sorted into the ORF group, with uncertain function. This CDR3 is 14 amino acids long. Trimming pared 4 bases from V and 8 bases from J, leaving 15 bases between. CDR3 sequence (DNA): TGCGCCAGCAGTCGGCCGGTCCCCAACGATGAGCAGTTCTTC. As protein: CASSRPVPNDEQFF.

The chain links TRBV30 to TRBJ1-6; D uncertain. Trimming took off 4 bases at V and 7 bases at J, with 14 bases between the two ends. The length of the CDR3 is 14 residues. The germline gives CDR1 GTSNPN, CDR2 SVGIG (reference sequence). In nucleotides, the CDR3 is TGTGCCTGGATGGCAACGGTTCGGAATTCACCCCTCCACTTT. The encoded protein is CAWMATVRNSPLHF. The full variable domain, completed using reference TRBV30 and TRBJ1-6, is SQTIHQWPATLVQPVGSPLSLECTVEGTSNPNLYWYRQAAGRGLQLLFYSVGIGQISSEVPQNLSASRPQDRQFILSSKKLLLSDSGFYLCAWMATVRNSPLHFGNGTRLTVT.

The gene calls are TRBV5-1 and TRBJ2-1; 9 bases agree with TRBD2. The V gene end was trimmed by 4 bases and the J gene end by 4 bases; junction bases not matched to a gene: 6. The CDR3 spans 15 residues. The germline V gene encodes CDR1 SGHRS and CDR2 YFSETQ. The CDR3 protein is CASSETSGLYNEQFF. The CDR3 coding sequence is TGCGCCAGCAGCGAGACTAGCGGACTATACAATGAGCAGTTCTTC. The full variable domain, in which reference TRBV5-1 and TRBJ2-1 provide the parts outside the CDR3, is KAGVTQTPRYLIKTRGQQVTLSCSPISGHRSVSWYQQTPGQGLQFLFEYFSETQRNKGNFPGRFSGRQFSNSRSEMNVSTLELGDSALYLCASSETSGLYNEQFFGPGTRLTVL.

This clone was seen a few times. The chain couples TRBV5-1 to TRBJ1-1; 8 bases match TRBD1. Germline-derived CDR1 and CDR2 are SGHRS and YFSETQ. The CDR3 has 16 residues. The junction had 5 bases not matched to a gene; V was cut back by 0 bases and J by 1 base. In nucleotides, the CDR3 is TGCGCCAGCAGCTTGGCCCCCCAGGGGGCGAACACTGAAGCTTTCTTT. Translating gives CASSLAPQGANTEAFF.

The chain recombines TRBV5-1 with TRBJ2-7; 12 nucleotides agree with TRBD2. In germline, CDR1 is SGHRS, CDR2 YFSETQ. After removal of 0 bases from V and 2 bases from J, the junction contained 0 bases not matched to a gene. This CDR3 region has 15 residues. The CDR3 loop reads CASSLGLAGAYEQYF. The CDR3 coding sequence is TGCGCCAGCAGCTTGGGACTAGCGGGGGCCTACGAGCAGTACTTC.

J is TRBJ2-7 and V is TRBV2, with TRBD2 matching over 10 bases. V dropped 3 bases and J dropped 1; count of bases not matched to a gene: 12. CDR1 is SNHLY, CDR2 FYNNEI, per germline. The CDR3 is made up of 18 amino acids. CDR3 residues: CASSDLELAGTSSYEQYF. CDR3 DNA: TGTGCCAGCAGTGATTTGGAACTAGCGGGGACCTCTTCCTACGAGCAGTACTTC.